The next 30 T cell receptor beta chains were all read from a single sample in a study of graft-versus-host responses after intestinal transplantation. Processed graft tissue released its intraepithelial and lamina propria lymphocytes. TCRdb's table, derived via immunoSEQ multiplex PCR, lists solely in-frame clones and lacks some. This table has about 18,000 clones, 79% appearing once. The sequences come from ileum tissue, collected around 470 days after intestinal transplant. These TCRs come from a human patient who received an intestinal transplant, so some T cells may come from the graft donor.

The V call is TRBV27, the J call TRBJ1-2; D is perhaps TRBD1 (6 bases). V was clipped by 7 bases and J by 3 bases, with 24 bases between them. CDR1 MNHEY and CDR2 SMNVEV come from the germline V gene (reference sequence). The CDR3 is 17 amino acids. CDR3 DNA sequence: TGTGCCAGCACCCCGAGGGGGGTGGCCAGCACGCACTATGGCTACACCTTC. Protein sequence: CASTPRGVASTHYGYTF.

The chain links TRBV4-1 to TRBJ2-3; D is perhaps TRBD1 (5 bases). V lost 3 bases, J lost 2 bases, and 9 bases lay in between. The germline V gene has CDR1 MGHRA and CDR2 YSYEKL. This CDR3 has 14 residues. CDR3 coding DNA: TGCGCCAGCAGCCATTTGGGGCCCACAGATACGCAGTATTTT. Protein sequence: CASSHLGPTDTQYF.

V gene TRBV11-2 combines with J gene TRBJ1-4; D unclear. Trimming pared 1 base from V and 7 bases from J, leaving 7 bases between. The CDR3 is 13 amino acids. Germline loops: CDR1 SGHAT, CDR2 FQNNGV. This CDR3 is CASSLAPGEKLFF. The CDR3 coding sequence is TGTGCCAGCAGCTTAGCGCCGGGTGAAAAACTGTTTTTT.

V usage is TRBV27 and J usage is TRBJ2-5; 8 bases are a match to TRBD1. The J call may be wrong; the DNA end is better matched by TRBJ2-7. The germline CDR1 and CDR2 sequences are MNHEY and SMNVEV (reference sequence). This CDR3 is 14 amino acids long. The CDR3 spells CASSPGDRIYEQYF. The CDR3 DNA sequence: TGTGCCAGCAGCCCAGGGGACAGGATCTACGAGCAGTACTTC.

This chain uses TRBV20-1 with TRBJ2-5; D remains ambiguous. The CDR3 length is 11 residues. Trimming took off 3 bases at V and 2 bases at J, with 4 bases between the two ends. Germline values: CDR1 DFQATT, CDR2 SNEGSKA (reference sequence). The CDR3 spells CSARWQETQYF. CDR3 DNA sequence: TGCAGTGCTAGGTGGCAAGAGACCCAGTACTTC.

Here the CDR3 reads CASSKTSGYEQYF. Here the CDR3 DNA reads TGTGCCAGCAGCAAGACTAGCGGGTACGAGCAGTACTTC. The rearrangement joins TRBV9 to TRBJ2-7; 10 bases fit TRBD2. V was pared by 4 bases and J by 4 bases, with 2 bases of the junction left unmatched. Germline CDR1 is SGDLS and CDR2 is YYNGEE. This CDR3 has 13 residues.

On this clone: Other DNA sequences of this sample code for an identical CDR3. This chain uses TRBV29-1 with TRBJ2-5; 15 bases match TRBD2. Germline V gene lookup returns CDR1 SQVTM and CDR2 ANQGSEA. Trimming at V came to 7 bases and at J to 5 bases, leaving 8 bases not matched to a gene. This CDR3 region has 15 residues. The DNA of the CDR3 is TGCAGCGCCTGGGGGACTAGCGGGGGGAGCGAGACCCAGTACTTC. Protein product: CSAWGTSGGSETQYF.

The genes are TRBV6-1 and TRBJ2-7; D is uncertain. V lost 5 bases to trimming and J lost 2 bases, with 7 bases between them. Germline lookup yields CDR1 MNHNS and CDR2 SASEGT. The CDR3 length is 12 residues. The CDR3 spells CASSYGTYEQYF. As DNA, the CDR3 is TGTGCCAGCAGTTATGGAACCTACGAGCAGTACTTC.

This clone was seen a few times. The chain recombines TRBV5-1 with TRBJ1-2; D is perhaps TRBD1 (5 bases). Germline assignment: CDR1 SGHRS and CDR2 YFSETQ. This CDR3 comprises 12 residues. V dropped 5 bases and J dropped 6 bases, with 11 bases sitting between them. The CDR3 DNA reads as TGCGCCAGCAGACCCCCGGGGGATGGCTACACCTTC. Its protein is CASRPPGDGYTF.

In this sample, this clone turned up a few times. This rearrangement joins TRBV6-6 to TRBJ1-2; D is undetermined. The V end lost 6 bases, the J end lost 0 bases, and 14 bases lay between the germline ends. Germline values: CDR1 MNHNY, CDR2 SVGAGI (reference sequence). This CDR3 contains 15 residues. The CDR3 loop is CASRHQAASNYGYTF. In nucleotides, the CDR3 is TGTGCCAGCAGGCATCAGGCGGCTTCTAACTATGGCTACACCTTC.

The gene calls are TRBV2 and TRBJ2-1; D is ambiguous. CDR1 SNHLY and CDR2 FYNNEI come from the germline V gene. This CDR3 region has 13 residues. The V gene lost 4 bases and the J gene lost 6 bases, with 10 bases spanning the gap. The DNA for the CDR3 is TGTGCCAGCAGTGGGGGTAGCTGCAATGAGCAGTTCTTC. Its translation: CASSGGSCNEQFF.

V and J are TRBV10-2 and TRBJ2-1; maybe TRBD2 (7 bases). CDR1 and CDR2 (germline): WSHSY, SAAADI. Trimming left V 2 bases short and J 8 bases short, with 22 bases between. The CDR3 runs to 17 residues. This CDR3 is CASSEPTQRGGEDEQFF. As DNA, the CDR3 is TGCGCCAGCAGTGAGCCCACTCAGCGCGGGGGCGAGGATGAGCAGTTCTTC.

The chain links TRBV14 to TRBJ2-7, with 8 bases fitting TRBD1. The germline CDR1 and CDR2 sequences are SGHDN and FVKESK. Losses at the gene ends were 3 bases for V and 1 base for J; bases not matched to a gene: 11. The CDR3 contains 17 residues. The CDR3 loop is CASSHPRPGQESYEQYF. The CDR3 nucleotides read TGTGCCAGCAGCCATCCCCGCCCGGGACAGGAGTCCTACGAGCAGTACTTC. Full variable domain (rest looked up from reference TRBV14 and TRBJ2-7): EAGVTQFPSHSVIEKGQTVTLRCDPISGHDNLYWYRRVMGKEIKFLLHFVKESKQDESGMPNNRFLAERTGGTYSTLKVQPAELEDSGVYFCASSHPRPGQESYEQYFGPGTRLTVT.

Details on this clone: At one end, the junction sequence differs from germline, possibly due to a read error. This chain uses TRBV10-1 with TRBJ2-3; the match to TRBD2 covers 10 bases. This CDR3 spans 17 amino acids. CDR1 is WNHNN and CDR2 is SYGVQD in the germline V gene (reference sequence). The CDR3 bases are TGCGCCCGCAGCGGGAGCGGGGGGGGGCTACGCACAGATACGCAGTATTTT. Protein: CARSGSGGGLRTDTQYF.

V gene TRBV27 combines with J gene TRBJ2-7, with TRBD2 identical over 16 bases. The CDR3 loop spans 18 amino acids. V trimming: 10 bases; J trimming: 2 bases; junction bases outside the gene matches: 14. Germline V gives CDR1 MNHEY, CDR2 SMNVEV (reference sequence). The CDR3: CATARGTSGGAGPYEQYF. DNA for the CDR3: TGTGCCACCGCCCGAGGGACTAGCGGGGGGGCCGGACCCTACGAGCAGTACTTC.

The chain is built from TRBV6-5 and TRBJ2-1; TRBD1 aligns across 7 bases. Germline V lookup: CDR1 MNHEY, CDR2 SVGAGI. The CDR3 has 15 residues. Losses at the gene ends were 4 bases for V and 4 bases for J; bases not matched to a gene: 7. The CDR3 coding sequence is TGTGCCAGCAGTTCGCAACACAGGGGTTACAATGAGCAGTTCTTC. Translated: CASSSQHRGYNEQFF.

This chain uses TRBV13 with TRBJ2-5; TRBD2 matches 13 bases. Germline-derived CDR1 and CDR2 are PRHDT and FYEKMQ (reference sequence). J gave up 4 bases and V 3 bases, and 2 bases lay outside the gene matches. CDR3 length equals 15 residues. CDR3 DNA: TGTGCCAGCAGCTTGGGACTAGCGGGGAGAGAGACCCAGTACTTC. Translating gives CASSLGLAGRETQYF.

The chain carries TRBV6-5 and TRBJ2-3; no reliable D call. Trimming removed 4 bases at V and 3 bases at J, with 11 bases between. The CDR3 is made up of 14 amino acids. The germline V gene encodes CDR1 MNHEY and CDR2 SVGAGI. This chain's CDR3 is CASSSTTWTDTQYF. In nucleotides, the CDR3 is TGTGCCAGCAGTTCTACCACCTGGACAGATACGCAGTATTTT.

The V call is TRBV10-3, the J call TRBJ2-7; 11 bases line up with TRBD1. In germline, CDR1 is ENHRY, CDR2 SYGVKD. There are 12 residues in the CDR3. V lost 9 bases to trimming and J lost 6 bases; unmatched junction nucleotides: 4. CDR3: CAIGTGGAEQYF. CDR3 DNA sequence: TGTGCCATTGGGACAGGGGGGGCCGAGCAGTACTTC.

The V and J genes are TRBV28 and TRBJ2-7; a weak D match, TRBD1 (5 bases). The length of the CDR3 is 16 residues. Germline-derived CDR1 and CDR2 are MDHEN and SYDVKM. V was shortened by 5 bases and J by 2 bases, with 19 bases between the two germline ends. CDR3 residues: CASSLAQGMFPYEQYF. CDR3 nucleotides: TGTGCCAGCAGTCTGGCCCAGGGCATGTTTCCCTACGAGCAGTACTTC.

The chain joins TRBV6-5 to TRBJ2-5, with D unclear. TRBJ2-7 explains the end of the DNA better; the J call may be wrong. This CDR3 is built from 14 residues. Germline-derived CDR1 and CDR2 are MNHEY and SVGAGI. CDR3 sequence reads: CAARYSLSSYEQYF. DNA of the CDR3: TGTGCCGCACGGTATAGTTTGAGCTCCTACGAGCAGTACTTC.

This clone was seen a handful of times. The rearrangement uses TRBV19 and TRBJ2-7; no reliable D call. V lost 3 bases and J 4 bases, leaving 13 bases between the germline ends. Germline V gene lookup returns CDR1 LNHDA and CDR2 SQIVND (reference sequence). This CDR3 is 14 amino acids long. In nucleotides, the CDR3 is TGTGCCAGTAGTATGCAGTCGGAGTCGTACGAGCAGTACTTC. Protein: CASSMQSESYEQYF.

The V call is TRBV6-5, the J call TRBJ2-2, with 7 bases lining up with TRBD1. The CDR3 runs to 15 residues. Germline V lookup: CDR1 MNHEY, CDR2 SVGAGI. V was pared by 3 bases and J by 6 bases, with 7 bases of the junction left unmatched. CDR3 in amino acids: CASSYRAGGSGELFF. DNA of the CDR3: TGTGCCAGCAGTTATCGGGCAGGGGGATCCGGGGAGCTGTTTTTT.

The genes are TRBV5-6 and TRBJ2-7; TRBD1 aligns across 9 bases. The J segment lost 2 bases and the V segment lost 4 bases, leaving 7 bases of the junction unmatched. This CDR3 region has 15 residues. Germline-derived CDR1 and CDR2 are SGHDT and YYEEEE. The CDR3 coding sequence is TGTGCCAGCAGCCTGGGGGACAGGGCGCCCTACGAGCAGTACTTC. Translated, it gives CASSLGDRAPYEQYF.

V gene TRBV6-9 combines with J gene TRBJ2-7; D gene uncertain. This CDR3 is 12 amino acids long. The germline V gene has CDR1 MNHGY and CDR2 SVAAGI. Trimming removed 5 bases at V and 5 bases at J, with 10 bases between. The CDR3 DNA follows: TGTGCCAGCAGTGAGGCCTACCACGAGCAGTACTTC. Its protein product is CASSEAYHEQYF.

The chain combines TRBV7-2 with TRBJ2-3; TRBD2 aligns across 8 bases. The CDR3 spans 15 residues. Germline CDR1 and CDR2: SGHTA and FQGNSA. The J segment lost 3 bases and the V segment lost 5 bases, leaving 7 bases of the junction unmatched. The CDR3 DNA reads TGTGCCAGCAGCCCGCGGGGGGCGGGGACAGATACGCAGTATTTT. Residues: CASSPRGAGTDTQYF.

The chain employs TRBV28 and TRBJ2-7; D gene ambiguous. Per the germline V gene, CDR1 is MDHEN and CDR2 is SYDVKM. The CDR3 extends over 13 amino acids. Trimming took 5 bases from V and 0 from J, leaving 8 bases between them. CDR3 sequence reads: CASSPPSSYEQYF. Written as DNA, the CDR3 is TGTGCCAGCAGTCCACCGAGCTCCTACGAGCAGTACTTC.

This chain uses TRBV12-2 with TRBJ2-5; the table's D call, TRBD2, was not checked against the DNA. TRBV12-2 is deemed a pseudogene. There are 15 residues in the CDR3. The DNA for the CDR3 is TGTGCAAGTCGCTTAGGAGCGGGGCCCCGGGAGACCCAGTACTTC. This encodes CASRLGAGPRETQYF.

The genes are TRBV5-8 and TRBJ2-3; D is ambiguous. The CDR3 covers 10 residues. V lost 5 bases, J lost 3 bases, and 1 base lay in between. Germline CDR1 is SGHTS and CDR2 is YDEGEE. In DNA form, the CDR3 reads TGTGCCAGCAGGACAGATACGCAGTATTTT. Translated: CASRTDTQYF.

Here the CDR3 DNA reads TGTGCCAGCAGCCCCGGGACAGGGGGCAGGGAGCTGTTTTTT. Protein sequence: CASSPGTGGRELFF. The genes are TRBV7-2 and TRBJ2-2, with 12 positions matching TRBD1. The CDR3 consists of 14 residues. Per the germline V gene, CDR1 is SGHTA and CDR2 is FQGNSA. The ends lost 5 bases at V and 9 bases at J; junction bases unmatched: 4.